The rows below give T cell receptor beta chains drawn from one sample of a study of human T cells and chemical hapten exposure. TCRdb ran MiXCR on the RACE reads and lists one entry per CDR3 protein. The table has around 99,000 distinct CDR3 sequences, 9% to 9.5% seen once; the top ten hold approximately 3%. The specimen was whole blood, collected in connection with sensitization to the hapten diphenylcyclopropenone (DPC). The source is a woman in her forties with alopecia areata. Some clones in this sample may be carry-over from other donors' samples. Both conserved end residues are part of each CDR3. Each record gives: clone size, J gene, D gene, V gene, CDR3 protein, CDR3 DNA. A D gene is named only where the DNA matches it firmly. A clone size is listed for some rows: how often the clone was seen (once, few, many), or a class if it is expanded.

many TRBJ2-1 - TRBV3-1 CASSPWGYYYNEQFF TGTGCCAGCAGCCCCTGGGGCTATTACTACAATGAGCAGTTCTTC
few TRBJ2-7 - TRBV12-3/TRBV12-4 CASSLGVSISYEQYF TGTGCCAGCAGTTTAGGGGTCAGCATCTCCTACGAGCAGTACTTC
many TRBJ2-3 TRBD2 TRBV11-1 CASSRLAGDLYTQYF TGTGCCAGCAGTCGCCTAGCGGGGGACCTCTATACGCAGTATTTT
many TRBJ1-2 TRBD1 TRBV6-5 CASSQPRTGGKGGYTF TGTGCCAGCTCTCAGCCCCGGACAGGGGGTAAAGGTGGCTACACCTTC
few TRBJ2-5 - TRBV7-7 CASSLSGRETQYF TGTGCTAGCAGCTTAAGCGGCCGAGAGACCCAGTACTTC
many TRBJ2-7 - TRBV5-4 CASSPAGRALSPLEQYF TGTGCCAGCAGCCCTGCAGGACGCGCCCTGTCCCCTCTCGAGCAGTACTTC
few TRBJ2-7 - TRBV15 CATSRETSFGEQYF TGTGCCACCAGCAGAGAGACTAGTTTCGGCGAGCAGTACTTC
- TRBJ2-3 - TRBV29-1 CSVEHGADTQYF TGCAGCGTTGAACACGGGGCAGATACGCAGTATTTT
few TRBJ1-1 - TRBV6-5 CASTGGAFGNTEAFF TGTGCCAGCACGGGGGGGGCCTTCGGCAACACTGAAGCTTTCTTT
- TRBJ1-2 - TRBV5-1 CASSLAIGDYGYTF TGCGCCAGCAGCTTGGCCATAGGGGACTATGGCTACACCTTC
- TRBJ2-2 - TRBV5-1 CASSSRGGGTGELFF TGCGCCAGCAGCTCCCGTGGAGGGGGGACCGGGGAGCTGTTTTTT
many TRBJ2-4 TRBD2 TRBV4-2 CASSHWLSGGENIQYF TGTGCCAGCAGCCATTGGCTCAGCGGGGGGGAAAACATTCAGTACTTC
few TRBJ2-5 - TRBV18 CASSPGERETQYF TGTGCCAGCTCACCAGGGGAGCGAGAGACCCAGTACTTC
many TRBJ2-4 - TRBV29-1 CSVAPQGSPAKNIQYF TGCAGCGTGGCACCCCAGGGTTCACCAGCCAAAAACATTCAGTACTTC
many TRBJ1-4 - TRBV6-2/TRBV6-3 CASKLPGGGTNEKLFF TGTGCCAGCAAACTCCCCGGAGGAGGGACTAATGAAAAACTGTTTTTT
- TRBJ2-7 - TRBV28 CATLDLFEQYF TGTGCCACCTTGGACCTCTTTGAGCAGTACTTC
- TRBJ2-6 - TRBV6-6 CAIFSGANVLTF TGTGCCATATTCTCTGGGGCCAACGTCCTGACTTTC
- TRBJ1-2 - TRBV29-1 CSAGDGSRNYGYTF TGCAGCGCCGGGGACGGAAGTCGAAACTATGGCTACACCTTC
- TRBJ2-3 TRBD2 TRBV6-2/TRBV6-3 CASSRGTSGTDTQYF TGTGCCAGCAGCCGCGGGACTAGCGGCACAGATACGCAGTATTTT
- TRBJ1-2 - TRBV4-2 CASSQDTFLNYGYTF TGTGCCAGCAGCCAAGATACGTTCCTCAACTATGGCTACACCTTC
many TRBJ1-6 TRBD1 TRBV7-2 CASSSRQGAANSPLHF TGTGCCAGCAGCTCCCGACAGGGGGCGGCAAATTCACCCCTCCACTTT
- TRBJ2-2 - TRBV5-1 CASSFTGHTGELFF TGCGCCAGCAGCTTCACAGGGCACACCGGGGAGCTGTTTTTT
- TRBJ2-3 TRBD2 TRBV20-1 CSARVAGGPDTQYF TGCAGTGCTAGAGTAGCGGGGGGGCCAGATACGCAGTATTTT
many TRBJ1-5 - TRBV6-2/TRBV6-3 CASSYIGNQPQHF TGTGCCAGCAGTTATATAGGGAATCAGCCCCAGCATTTT
few TRBJ2-3 - TRBV28 CASSLVTPPTDTQYF TGTGCCAGCAGTTTAGTTACCCCCCCCACAGATACGCAGTATTTT
- TRBJ2-7 TRBD1 TRBV5-6 CASSMGQIYEQYF TGTGCCAGCAGCATGGGACAGATCTACGAGCAGTACTTC
many TRBJ1-4 - TRBV29-1 CSVQTTGQTNEKLFF TGCAGCGTCCAAACAACAGGGCAGACTAATGAAAAACTGTTTTTT
many TRBJ2-2 TRBD1 TRBV5-1 CASSLAIGQGASGELFF TGCGCCAGCAGCTTAGCCATCGGACAGGGGGCCAGCGGGGAGCTGTTTTTT